Described below is a single T cell receptor (beta chain) sequence and its context. The data originate from a study of blood T cell repertoires in COVID-19. The CDR3 runs to 15 residues. Germline values: CDR1 LGHDT, CDR2 YNNKEL (reference sequence). V was shortened by 4 bases and J by 3 bases, with 15 bases between the two germline ends. The table came from immunoSEQ multiplex PCR; TCRdb's copy has only in-frame clones and leaves some out. The sample contains about 200,000 clones, approximately 80% of which appear only once. The sequence was obtained from a man in his forties who had recovered from COVID-19. The sequencing sample was made of PBMCs or T cells enriched from blood (not recorded which). V and J are TRBV3-1 (or the pseudogene TRBV3-2) and TRBJ1-1; TRBD1 is a possible D gene (5 bases). The CDR3 DNA reads TGTGCCAGCAGCCTGGTGGGGACGGGGGACACTGAAGCTTTCTTT. This encodes CASSLVGTGDTEAFF.